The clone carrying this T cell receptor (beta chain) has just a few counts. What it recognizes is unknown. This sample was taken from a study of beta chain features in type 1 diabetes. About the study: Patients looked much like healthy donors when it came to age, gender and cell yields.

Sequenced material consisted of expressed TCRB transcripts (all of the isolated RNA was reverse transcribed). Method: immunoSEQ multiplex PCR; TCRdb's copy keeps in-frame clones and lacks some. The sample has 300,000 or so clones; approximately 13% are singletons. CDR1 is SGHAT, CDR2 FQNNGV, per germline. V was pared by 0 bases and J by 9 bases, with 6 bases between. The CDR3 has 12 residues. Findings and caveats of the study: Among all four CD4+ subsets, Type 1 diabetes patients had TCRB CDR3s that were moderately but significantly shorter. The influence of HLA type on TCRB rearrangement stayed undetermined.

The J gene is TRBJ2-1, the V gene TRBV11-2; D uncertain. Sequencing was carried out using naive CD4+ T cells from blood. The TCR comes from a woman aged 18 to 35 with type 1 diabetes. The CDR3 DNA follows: TGTGCCAGCAGCTTAGAACCCGGTGAGCAGTTCTTC. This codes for CASSLEPGEQFF.